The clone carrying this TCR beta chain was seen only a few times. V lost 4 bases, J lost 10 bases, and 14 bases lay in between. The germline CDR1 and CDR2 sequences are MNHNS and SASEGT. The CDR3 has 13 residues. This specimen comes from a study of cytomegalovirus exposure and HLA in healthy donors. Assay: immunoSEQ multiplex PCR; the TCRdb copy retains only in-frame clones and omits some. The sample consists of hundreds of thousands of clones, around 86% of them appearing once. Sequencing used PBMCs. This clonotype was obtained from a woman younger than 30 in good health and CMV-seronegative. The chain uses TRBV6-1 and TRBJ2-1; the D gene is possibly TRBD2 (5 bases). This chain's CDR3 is CASSGTPLGEQFF. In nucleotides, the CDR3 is TGTGCCAGCAGTGGCACCCCACTAGGAGAGCAGTTCTTC.